This TCR beta chain came from a study of preoperative IRX-2 immunotherapy in early breast cancer. Data came from immunoSEQ multiplex PCR; TCRdb stores just in-frame clones and leaves some out. The repertoire holds roughly 29,000 clones, around 87% seen once, with just over 9.5% in the top ten. Treatment denoted: preoperative locoregional IRX-2 cytokine immunotherapy. Preoperative locoregional IRX-2 cytokine immunotherapy was tested in the phase Ib source study. This clone was observed once. Germline V lookup: CDR1 MNHNY, CDR2 SVGAGI (reference sequence). V lost 0 bases and J lost 2; bases outside the gene matches: 2. There are 15 residues in the CDR3.

This material was obtained from a patient treated with IRX-2 immunotherapy. The V gene is TRBV6-6, the J gene TRBJ2-7; TRBD2 aligns across 9 bases. The sequence derives from a human donor with breast cancer. The CDR3 protein is CASSYSAGGPYEQYF. The CDR3 DNA reads as TGTGCCAGCAGTTACTCCGCGGGGGGGCCCTACGAGCAGTACTTC.